The clone carrying this T cell receptor beta chain was counted a single time. Its matching antigen is unknown. The CDR3 totals 15 residues. V was pared by 8 bases and J by 2 bases, with 18 bases between. This specimen comes from a study of cytomegalovirus exposure and HLA in healthy donors. General study results and limits: TCR beta chains numbering approximately 150 were designated cytomegalovirus-associated. TCR clusters originating in the first cohort tended to co-occur in the roughly 120 validation repertoires, according to a later analysis.

Libraries were prepared by immunoSEQ multiplex PCR; TCRdb keeps only in-frame clonotypes and omits some of them. This table holds under 50,000 clones, about 94% found once. The sequence was collected from a young woman in good health and CMV-seropositive. Material: PBMCs. V usage is TRBV23-1 and J usage is TRBJ1-2; D perhaps matches TRBD1 (5 bases). TRBV23-1 is marked as an open reading frame, function uncertain. The CDR3 DNA follows: TGCGCCAGCTGGGGGGGGAAAGGAAGGAACTATGGCTACACCTTC. This encodes CASWGGKGRNYGYTF.